This T cell receptor beta chain was identified in a study of blood T cell repertoires in COVID-19. Background on the study: Sources were T cells, B-cell-depleted T cells, or PBMCs; the material itself was cDNA or gDNA.

The study drew participants aged about 18 to 95 years from roughly 25 US areas. Which cohort a participant joined came from the clinical history participants gave. The CDR3 covers 13 residues. Trimming took 6 bases from V and 6 from J; bases not matched to a gene: 4. Germline CDR1 and CDR2: LGHDT and YNNKEL (reference sequence). This clone appeared once. Original methodology: By means of reference gene primer amplification, nucleated cell counts were estimated. The protocol was immunoSEQ multiplex PCR, while the TCRdb copy is restricted to in-frame clones and leaves out a portion. Clone size and V and J calls were adopted from that table, with D and trimming inferred from the DNA. The repertoire holds approximately 240,000 clones, with approximately 87% as singletons.

The chain has TRBV3-1 (or the pseudogene TRBV3-2) and TRBJ2-3, with TRBD2 matching over 9 bases. Sequenced: PBMCs or T cells enriched from blood (not recorded which). This sequence originates from a woman in her forties or fifties in a cohort exposed to, infected with or recovered from COVID-19 (not recorded which). CDR3 sequence reads: CASRTSGADTQYF. The CDR3, as DNA: TGTGCCAGCAGGACTAGCGGCGCGGATACGCAGTATTTT.